The 21 T cell receptor beta chains listed next were all sequenced from one sample in a study of shared clonotypes between healthy human individuals. Generated by immunoSEQ multiplex PCR, the TCRdb table keeps only in-frame clones and is missing some. The table has roughly 2.4 million clones, roughly 95% seen once; the top ten hold around 0.13%. The source material was naive CD4+ T cells sorted from blood. Subset of the sample: CD45RA+ positively selected. The receptors stem from a man aged 18 to 30 in good health.

This rearrangement joins TRBV7-2 to TRBJ2-7, with TRBD1 as a possible D gene (6 bases). Germline V lookup: CDR1 SGHTA, CDR2 FQGNSA. V lost 5 bases, J lost 3 bases, and 17 bases lay in between. The CDR3 is made up of 15 amino acids. CDR3 region: CASSRSRDTDYEQYF. CDR3 in DNA: TGTGCCAGCAGCCGAAGCAGGGACACTGACTACGAGCAGTACTTC.

The J gene is TRBJ2-3, the V gene TRBV7-9, with D possibly being TRBD2 (5 bases). The CDR3 is made up of 15 amino acids. The germline V gene encodes CDR1 SEHNR and CDR2 FQNEAQ (reference sequence). V lost 8 bases, J lost 4 bases, and 19 bases lay in between. DNA of the CDR3: TGTGCCAGCGCCCGGGGTACCGCTAGTCCAGATACGCAGTATTTT. Encoded protein: CASARGTASPDTQYF.

V and J are TRBV11-2 and TRBJ2-7; D may be TRBD2 (7 bases). The CDR3 covers 15 residues. Germline values: CDR1 SGHAT, CDR2 FQNNGV. V lost 5 bases to trimming and J lost 4 bases, with 18 bases between them. Here the CDR3 reads CASSKGGGRAYEQYF. The DNA for the CDR3 is TGTGCCAGCAGCAAGGGCGGGGGCCGAGCTTACGAGCAGTACTTC.

V usage is TRBV13 and J usage is TRBJ2-3; perhaps TRBD2 as D (7 bases). This CDR3 is built from 15 residues. Trimming shortened V by 6 bases and J by 3 bases, and 16 bases separated the two germline ends. Germline V gene lookup returns CDR1 PRHDT and CDR2 FYEKMQ (reference sequence). The DNA of the CDR3 is TGTGCCAGCAGTCAGCGGGAAGGGGGGACAGATACGCAGTATTTT. It codes for CASSQREGGTDTQYF.

Turning to this clone: Different DNA sequences within this sample yield the same CDR3. This chain links TRBV5-1 with TRBJ2-3; TRBD2 aligns across 12 bases. The CDR3 length is 15 residues. Germline V gene lookup returns CDR1 SGHRS and CDR2 YFSETQ. V dropped 0 bases and J dropped 4; count of bases not matched to a gene: 0. In DNA, the CDR3 is TGCGCCAGCAGCTTGGGACTAGCGGGGGCAGATACGCAGTATTTT. Residues: CASSLGLAGADTQYF.

This chain connects TRBV6-5 to TRBJ2-7; 9 bases map to TRBD1. Germline V lookup: CDR1 MNHEY, CDR2 SVGAGI. V lost 5 bases and J lost 4; bases outside the gene matches: 6. This CDR3 has 14 amino acids. For the CDR3, the DNA is TGTGCCAGCAGTCCCCGGGACAGGGTATACGAGCAGTACTTC. This codes for CASSPRDRVYEQYF.

V is TRBV10-1 and J is TRBJ1-1; D not resolved. Germline loops: CDR1 WNHNN, CDR2 SYGVQD (reference sequence). This CDR3 is built from 14 residues. Trimming stripped 3 bases from V and 3 bases from J, with 11 bases between. CDR3: CASSEGVRDTEAFF. The CDR3 nucleotides read TGCGCCAGCAGTGAAGGAGTCAGAGACACTGAAGCTTTCTTT.

V gene TRBV6-5 combines with J gene TRBJ2-1; 9 bases are a match to TRBD2. Trimming removed 2 bases from V and 4 bases from J; junction bases left unmatched: 6. Germline-derived CDR1 and CDR2 are MNHEY and SVGAGI. The CDR3 has 16 amino acids. Here the CDR3 reads CASSYLLSGGYNEQFF. The CDR3 DNA follows: TGTGCCAGCAGTTACCTGCTTAGCGGGGGATACAATGAGCAGTTCTTC.

This chain joins TRBV27 and TRBJ1-6; TRBD1 is a possible D gene (6 bases). The germline V gene encodes CDR1 MNHEY and CDR2 SMNVEV (reference sequence). The CDR3 sequence is 15 residues long. The V end lost 5 bases, the J end lost 8 bases, and 16 bases lay between the germline ends. The CDR3 loop is CASSSVGAGDSPLHF. CDR3 sequence (DNA): TGTGCCAGCAGTAGTGTGGGGGCAGGGGATTCACCCCTCCACTTT.

This chain joins TRBV19 and TRBJ1-5, with D possibly being TRBD1 (6 bases). The CDR3 covers 15 residues. V was trimmed by 2 bases and J by 6 bases, leaving 14 bases between them. Germline V gene data show CDR1 as LNHDA and CDR2 as SQIVND (reference sequence). The DNA of the CDR3 is TGTGCCAGTAGTATAAACAGGGAAGTGGTTCAGCCCCAGCATTTT. Residues: CASSINREVVQPQHF.

This rearrangement joins TRBV5-1 to TRBJ1-6; D not resolved. The germline V gene has CDR1 SGHRS and CDR2 YFSETQ. The V gene lost 0 bases and the J gene lost 0 bases, with 10 bases spanning the gap. This CDR3 spans 17 amino acids. This CDR3 reads CASSLEAQSSYNSPLHF. The CDR3 DNA is TGCGCCAGCAGCTTGGAGGCACAGAGCTCCTATAATTCACCCCTCCACTTT.

This sequence joins TRBV10-1 and TRBJ2-1; D remains unclear. Between the trimmed V and J ends, which lost 0 bases and 5 bases, there was a span of 5 bases. Per germline, CDR1 WNHNN and CDR2 SYGVQD (reference sequence). This CDR3 has 13 residues. The CDR3 DNA sequence: TGCGCCAGCAGTGAGTCCCCGGACAATGAGCAGTTCTTC. As protein: CASSESPDNEQFF.

As for this clone: The sample has other DNA sequences that encode this CDR3 too. The chain couples TRBV11-2 to TRBJ2-3, with 12 bases aligning to TRBD2. V lost 4 bases to trimming and J lost 0 bases; unmatched junction nucleotides: 2. The CDR3 loop spans 16 amino acids. Looked up from germline, CDR1 is SGHAT and CDR2 is FQNNGV. CDR3 nucleotide sequence: TGTGCCAGCAGCTCGGGACTAGCGGGTAGCACAGATACGCAGTATTTT. Encoded protein: CASSSGLAGSTDTQYF. Using reference TRBV11-2 and TRBJ2-3 for the parts outside the CDR3, the full variable domain is EAGVAQSPRYKIIEKRQSVAFWCNPISGHATLYWYQQILGQGPKLLIQFQNNGVVDDSQLPKDRFSAERLKGVDSTLKIQPAKLEDSAVYLCASSSGLAGSTDTQYFGPGTRLTVL.

The chain has TRBV10-1 and TRBJ2-3, with D possibly matching TRBD2 (6 bases). CDR3 size: 14 residues. Germline-derived CDR1 and CDR2 are WNHNN and SYGVQD (reference sequence). The V end lost 7 bases, the J end lost 0 bases, and 11 bases lay between the germline ends. CDR3 residues: CASNLGGSTDTQYF. In DNA form, the CDR3 reads TGCGCCAGCAACCTCGGGGGAAGCACAGATACGCAGTATTTT.

This clone was seen a single time. J is TRBJ1-1 and V is TRBV5-4, with 9 bases lining up with TRBD1. Trimming took 4 bases from V and 3 from J; bases not matched to a gene: 10. CDR1 SGHNT and CDR2 YYREEE come from the germline V gene (reference sequence). The CDR3 loop spans 16 amino acids. CDR3 coding DNA: TGTGCCAGCAGCCCCTGGGACAGGGCTAAGGACACTGAAGCTTTCTTT. Encoded protein: CASSPWDRAKDTEAFF.

The CDR3 loop is CASSPGVAGGNIQYF. The CDR3, as DNA: TGTGCCAGCAGTCCCGGGGTTGCCGGGGGAAACATTCAGTACTTC. The chain has TRBV6-5 and TRBJ2-4, with D maybe TRBD2 (6 bases). The length of the CDR3 is 15 residues. Germline CDR1 is MNHEY and CDR2 is SVGAGI. Trimming cost V 5 bases and J 6 bases, with 17 bases left between them.

Of note for this clone: Germline is not matched at one junction end, which may reflect a read error. Other DNA sequences of this sample code for an identical CDR3. This chain joins TRBV7-7 and TRBJ2-5, with 9 bases that match TRBD1. From germline, CDR1 is SSHAT and CDR2 FNYEAQ (reference sequence). CDR3 length: 14 residues. CDR3 DNA sequence: TGTGCTAGCAGCTCACAGGGGGCCGGAGAGACCCAGTACTTC. Translated, it gives CASSSQGAGETQYF.

This sequence joins TRBV7-9 and TRBJ2-7; 8 bases are a match to TRBD1. J gave up 5 bases and V 2 bases, and 5 bases lay outside the gene matches. CDR3 length: 14 residues. CDR1 is SEHNR, CDR2 FQNEAQ, per germline (reference sequence). The CDR3: CASSLSGGLNEQYF. The CDR3 DNA reads as TGTGCCAGCAGCTTATCAGGGGGCCTAAACGAGCAGTACTTC.

The V and J genes are TRBV11-3 and TRBJ2-3; the D is unclear. This CDR3 region has 13 residues. Germline CDR1 SGHNT, CDR2 YENEEA. V was cut by 2 bases and J by 6 bases, with 9 bases left in between. The CDR3 here is CASSLWASDTQYF. The CDR3 nucleotides read TGTGCCAGCAGCTTATGGGCGTCTGATACGCAGTATTTT.

In its sample, this clone was seen a few times. V gene TRBV30 combines with J gene TRBJ2-6; the D gene is possibly TRBD1 (6 bases). The germline gives CDR1 GTSNPN, CDR2 SVGIG (reference sequence). This CDR3 has 13 amino acids. V lost 6 bases, J lost 3 bases, and 9 bases lay in between. The CDR3: CACAGVGANVLTF. In DNA form, the CDR3 reads TGTGCCTGTGCAGGGGTTGGGGCCAACGTCCTGACTTTC.

The V and J genes are TRBV27 and TRBJ2-3; TRBD2 is a possible D gene (6 bases). CDR3 length: 15 residues. V was clipped by 2 bases and J by 3 bases, with 12 bases between them. Germline-derived CDR1 and CDR2 are MNHEY and SMNVEV (reference sequence). CDR3 DNA sequence: TGTGCCAGCAGTTTAGGCTCCCGGGGGACAGATACGCAGTATTTT. Its translation: CASSLGSRGTDTQYF.